This TCR beta chain was sequenced during a study of blood T cell repertoires in COVID-19. Overall study: Italy, Spain and the United States were the sources of the convalescent and acute COVID-19 samples. PBMCs, B-cell-depleted T cells, or T cells were the source of the cDNA or gDNA that made up the material.

In the study's own analysis: Researchers report that nucleated cell counts were estimated from reference gene primer amplification. TCRdb's table, derived via immunoSEQ multiplex PCR, lists solely in-frame clones and lacks some. D and trimming come from the DNA, and the V and J calls and clone size come from that table. The table has roughly 160,000 clones, 85% to 95% seen once. The CDR3 runs to 12 residues. Germline loops: CDR1 LNHNV, CDR2 YYDKDF (reference sequence). V lost 1 base, J lost 7 bases, and 5 bases lay in between. Sequencing used peripheral blood. The V gene is TRBV15, the J gene TRBJ1-5; D is unclear. The TCR sequence derives from a man in his fifties or sixties with acute or convalescent COVID-19. As DNA, the CDR3 is TGTGCCACCAGCAGAGTAGCCCAGCCCCAGCATTTT. The encoded protein is CATSRVAQPQHF.